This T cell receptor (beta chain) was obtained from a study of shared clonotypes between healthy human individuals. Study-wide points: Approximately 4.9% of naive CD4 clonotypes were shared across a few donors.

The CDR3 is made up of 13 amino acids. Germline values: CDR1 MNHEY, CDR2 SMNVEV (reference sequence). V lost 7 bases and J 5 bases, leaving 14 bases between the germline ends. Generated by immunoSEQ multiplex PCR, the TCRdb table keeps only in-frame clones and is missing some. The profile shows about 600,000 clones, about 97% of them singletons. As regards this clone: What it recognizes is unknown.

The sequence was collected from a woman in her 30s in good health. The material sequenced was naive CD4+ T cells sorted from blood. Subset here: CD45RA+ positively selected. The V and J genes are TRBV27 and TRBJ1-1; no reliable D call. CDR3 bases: TGTGCCAGCACCTCGGGTTTCGGTACTGAAGCTTTCTTT. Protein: CASTSGFGTEAFF.